This T cell receptor beta chain was observed in a study of cytomegalovirus exposure and HLA in healthy donors. 60 Vbeta and 13 Jbeta primers were used in PCR. Libraries were prepared by immunoSEQ multiplex PCR; TCRdb keeps only in-frame clonotypes and omits some of them. The sample yields around 97,000 clones, over 75% seen once. V gave up 3 bases and J gave up 5 bases, with 10 bases separating them. Per the germline V gene, CDR1 is SGHAT and CDR2 is FQNNGV. There are 13 residues in the CDR3. This sequence joins TRBV11-2 and TRBJ2-5, with a tentative D call TRBD2 (5 bases). This TCR came from a man in his forties in good health and CMV-seropositive. The sample taken for sequencing was PBMCs. CDR3 region: CASSLELVETQYF. The CDR3 coding sequence is TGTGCCAGCAGCTTGGAACTAGTTGAGACCCAGTACTTC.